The clone carrying this TCR beta chain has just a few counts. This specimen belongs to a study of blood T cell repertoires in COVID-19. The overall study: The origin of the acute and convalescent COVID-19 samples was the United States, Italy and Spain. T cells, B-cell-depleted T cells, or PBMCs provided the cDNA or gDNA that served as material.

The length of the CDR3 is 13 residues. V lost 5 bases to trimming and J lost 8 bases, with 13 bases between them. Original data processing: By means of reference gene primer amplification, nucleated cell counts were estimated. Assay used: immunoSEQ multiplex PCR; TCRdb lists only in-frame clones, some missing. V and J calls and clone size are copied from that table; D and trimming were computed from the DNA. Of 300,000 to 400,000 clones in the sample, 65% to 90% are singletons; the top ten hold about 7.1%. Followed over time, Seattle patients had been enrolled while infection was active. This chain links TRBV12-3 or TRBV12-4 with TRBJ2-1; D perhaps matches TRBD2 (5 bases). What was sequenced was peripheral blood. This receptor was taken from a woman aged 60-75 years with COVID-19, enrolled during active disease. The CDR3 DNA reads TGTGCCAGCAGTCCCGGGGTAGTGGATGAGCAGTTCTTC. This translates into CASSPGVVDEQFF.